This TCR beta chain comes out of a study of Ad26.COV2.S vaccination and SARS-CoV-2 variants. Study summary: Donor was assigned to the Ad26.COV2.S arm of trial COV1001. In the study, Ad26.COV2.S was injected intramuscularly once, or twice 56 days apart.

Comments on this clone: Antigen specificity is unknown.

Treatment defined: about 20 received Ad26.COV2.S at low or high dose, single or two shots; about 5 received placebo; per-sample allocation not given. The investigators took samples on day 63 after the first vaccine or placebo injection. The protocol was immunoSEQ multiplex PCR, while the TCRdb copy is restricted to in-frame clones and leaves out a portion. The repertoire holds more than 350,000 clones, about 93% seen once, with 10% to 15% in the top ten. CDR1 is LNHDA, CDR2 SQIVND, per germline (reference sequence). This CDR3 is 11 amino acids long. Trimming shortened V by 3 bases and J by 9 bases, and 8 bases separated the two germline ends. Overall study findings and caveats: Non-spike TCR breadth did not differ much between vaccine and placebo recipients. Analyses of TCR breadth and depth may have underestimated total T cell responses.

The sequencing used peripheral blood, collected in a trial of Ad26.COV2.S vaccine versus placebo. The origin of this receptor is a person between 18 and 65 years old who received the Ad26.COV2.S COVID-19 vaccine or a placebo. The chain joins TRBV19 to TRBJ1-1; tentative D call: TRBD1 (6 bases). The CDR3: CASSIRGKAFF. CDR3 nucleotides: TGTGCCAGTAGTATCAGGGGAAAAGCTTTCTTT.